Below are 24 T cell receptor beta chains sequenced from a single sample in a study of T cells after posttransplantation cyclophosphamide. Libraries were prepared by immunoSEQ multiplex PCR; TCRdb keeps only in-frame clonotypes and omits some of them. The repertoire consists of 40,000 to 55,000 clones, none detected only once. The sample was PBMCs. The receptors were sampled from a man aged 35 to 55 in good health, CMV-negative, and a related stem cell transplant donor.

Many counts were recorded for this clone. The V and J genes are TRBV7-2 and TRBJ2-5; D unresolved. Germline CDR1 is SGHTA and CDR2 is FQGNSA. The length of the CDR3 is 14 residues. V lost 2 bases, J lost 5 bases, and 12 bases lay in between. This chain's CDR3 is CASSLSEVYETQYF. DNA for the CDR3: TGTGCCAGCAGCTTAAGTGAGGTGTACGAGACCCAGTACTTC.

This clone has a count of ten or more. CDR3 nucleotide sequence: TGTGCCAGCTCACCACCGTCGAGGGGGAGCTCAGATACGCAGTATTTT. Translated: CASSPPSRGSSDTQYF. V is TRBV18 and J is TRBJ2-3, with a possible D match to TRBD1 (6 bases). CDR3 size: 16 residues. V was cut by 0 bases and J by 4 bases, with 14 bases left in between. From germline, CDR1 is KGHSH and CDR2 LQKENI.

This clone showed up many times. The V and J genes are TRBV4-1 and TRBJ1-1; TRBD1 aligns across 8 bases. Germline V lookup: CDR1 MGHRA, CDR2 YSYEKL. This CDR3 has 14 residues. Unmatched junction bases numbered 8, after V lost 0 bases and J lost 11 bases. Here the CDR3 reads CASSQDFQGASAFF. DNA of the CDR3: TGCGCCAGCAGCCAAGATTTCCAGGGGGCGAGTGCTTTCTTT.

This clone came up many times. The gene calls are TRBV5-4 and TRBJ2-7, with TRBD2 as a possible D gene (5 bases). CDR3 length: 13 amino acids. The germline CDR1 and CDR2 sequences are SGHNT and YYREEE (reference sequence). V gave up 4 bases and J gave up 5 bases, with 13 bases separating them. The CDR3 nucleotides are TGTGCCAGCAGCCGGGGTACAGTTAACGAGCAGTACTTC. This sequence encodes CASSRGTVNEQYF.

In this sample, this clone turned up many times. CDR3 in amino acids: CAWSRIRDTQYF. CDR3 sequence (DNA): TGTGCCTGGAGTAGAATACGGGATACGCAGTATTTT. The chain employs TRBV30 and TRBJ2-3; D remains ambiguous. Trimming shortened V by 2 bases and J by 6 bases, and 9 bases separated the two germline ends. The germline gives CDR1 GTSNPN, CDR2 SVGIG (reference sequence). The CDR3 contains 12 residues.

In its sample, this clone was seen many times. The CDR3: CASSQVLYSNQPQHF. The CDR3 DNA is TGTGCCAGCAGCCAAGTACTGTATAGCAATCAGCCCCAGCATTTT. J is TRBJ1-5 and V is TRBV4-2; unclear D gene. Trimming took 1 base from V and 0 from J, leaving 7 bases between them. There are 15 residues in the CDR3. Germline loops: CDR1 LGHNA, CDR2 YNFKEQ.

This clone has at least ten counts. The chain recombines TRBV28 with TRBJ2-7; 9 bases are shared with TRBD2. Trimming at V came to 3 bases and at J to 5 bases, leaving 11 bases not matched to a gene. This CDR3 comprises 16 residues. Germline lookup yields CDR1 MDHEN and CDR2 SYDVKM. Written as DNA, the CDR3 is TGTGCCAGCAGTTTGTCAGTCGCGGGAGGGCTCGACGAGCAGTACTTC. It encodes CASSLSVAGGLDEQYF.

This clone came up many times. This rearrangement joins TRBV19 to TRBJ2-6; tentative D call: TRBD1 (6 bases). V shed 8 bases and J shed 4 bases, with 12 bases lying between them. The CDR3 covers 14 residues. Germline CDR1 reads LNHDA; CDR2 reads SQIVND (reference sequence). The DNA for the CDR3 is TGTGCCAGTCAACAGGGTGGGGGGGCCAACGTCCTGACTTTC. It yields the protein CASQQGGGANVLTF.

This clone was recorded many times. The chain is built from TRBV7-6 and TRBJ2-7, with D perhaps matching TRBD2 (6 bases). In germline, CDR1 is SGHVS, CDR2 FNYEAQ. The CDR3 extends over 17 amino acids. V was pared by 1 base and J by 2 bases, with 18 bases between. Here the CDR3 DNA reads TGTGCCAGCAGCTTAGAGTTCTTGGGCGGGAACACCTACGAGCAGTACTTC. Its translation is CASSLEFLGGNTYEQYF.

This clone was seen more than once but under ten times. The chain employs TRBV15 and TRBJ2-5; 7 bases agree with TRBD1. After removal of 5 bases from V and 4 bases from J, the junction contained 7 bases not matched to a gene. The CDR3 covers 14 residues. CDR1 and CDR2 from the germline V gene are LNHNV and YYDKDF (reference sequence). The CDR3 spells CATSLGQKGETQYF. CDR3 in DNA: TGTGCCACCAGCCTGGGACAGAAGGGAGAGACCCAGTACTTC.

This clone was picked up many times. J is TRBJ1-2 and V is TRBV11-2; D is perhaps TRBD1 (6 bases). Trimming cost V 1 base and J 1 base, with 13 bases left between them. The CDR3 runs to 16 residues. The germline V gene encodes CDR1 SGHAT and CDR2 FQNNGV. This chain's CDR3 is CASSLGVGQINYGYTF. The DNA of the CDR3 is TGTGCCAGCAGCTTAGGTGTCGGACAGATTAACTATGGCTACACCTTC.

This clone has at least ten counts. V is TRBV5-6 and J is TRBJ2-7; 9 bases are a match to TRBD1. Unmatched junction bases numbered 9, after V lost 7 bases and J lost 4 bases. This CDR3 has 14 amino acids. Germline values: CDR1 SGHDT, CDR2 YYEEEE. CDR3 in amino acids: CASGGQGNEYEQYF. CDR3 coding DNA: TGTGCCAGCGGGGGACAGGGAAATGAGTACGAGCAGTACTTC.

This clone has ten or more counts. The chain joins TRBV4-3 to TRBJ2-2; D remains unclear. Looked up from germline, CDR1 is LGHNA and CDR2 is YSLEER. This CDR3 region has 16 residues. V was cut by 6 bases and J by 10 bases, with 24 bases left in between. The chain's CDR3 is CASSPGDRGRLAELFF. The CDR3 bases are TGCGCCAGCAGTCCTGGAGATAGAGGAAGGCTTGCGGAGCTGTTTTTT.

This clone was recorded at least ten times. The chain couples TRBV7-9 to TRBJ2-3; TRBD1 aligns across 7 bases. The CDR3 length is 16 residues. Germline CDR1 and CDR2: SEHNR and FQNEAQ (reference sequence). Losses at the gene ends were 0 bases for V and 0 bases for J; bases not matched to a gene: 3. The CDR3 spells CASSLAGTVSTDTQYF. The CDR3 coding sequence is TGTGCCAGCAGCTTAGCAGGGACAGTTAGCACAGATACGCAGTATTTT.

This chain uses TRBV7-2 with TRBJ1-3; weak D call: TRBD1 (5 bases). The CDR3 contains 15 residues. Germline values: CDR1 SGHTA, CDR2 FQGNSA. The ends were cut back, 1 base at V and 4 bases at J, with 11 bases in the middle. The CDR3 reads CASSLDRGSGNTIYF. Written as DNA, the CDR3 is TGTGCCAGCAGCTTAGACCGGGGGAGCGGAAACACCATATATTTT.

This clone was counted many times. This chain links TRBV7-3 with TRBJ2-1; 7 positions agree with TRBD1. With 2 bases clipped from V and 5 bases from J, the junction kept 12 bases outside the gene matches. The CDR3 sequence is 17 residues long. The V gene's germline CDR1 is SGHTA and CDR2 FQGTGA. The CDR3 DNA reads TGTGCCAGCAGCTTAGGTGCACGGGGACAGACAAACAATGAGCAGTTCTTC. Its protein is CASSLGARGQTNNEQFF.

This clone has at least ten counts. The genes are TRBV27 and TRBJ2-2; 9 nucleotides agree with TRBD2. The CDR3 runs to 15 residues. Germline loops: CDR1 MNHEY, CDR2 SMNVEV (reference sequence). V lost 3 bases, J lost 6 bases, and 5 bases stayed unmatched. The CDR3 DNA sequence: TGTGCCAGCAGTTTTTTAGCGGGAGTTCCCGGGGAGCTGTTTTTT. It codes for CASSFLAGVPGELFF.

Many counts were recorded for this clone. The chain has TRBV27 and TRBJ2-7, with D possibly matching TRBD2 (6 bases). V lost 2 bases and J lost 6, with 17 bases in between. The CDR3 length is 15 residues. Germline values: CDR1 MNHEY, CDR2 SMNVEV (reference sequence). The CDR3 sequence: CASSLLSAGRREQYF. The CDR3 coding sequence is TGTGCCAGCAGTTTACTTTCCGCAGGGAGGCGCGAGCAGTACTTC.

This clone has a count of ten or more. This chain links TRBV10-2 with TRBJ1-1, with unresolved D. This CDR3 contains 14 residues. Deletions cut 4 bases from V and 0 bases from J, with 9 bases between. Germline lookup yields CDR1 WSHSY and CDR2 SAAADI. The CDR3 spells CASSGRRLNTEAFF. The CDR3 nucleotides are TGCGCCAGCAGTGGACGGCGGTTGAACACTGAAGCTTTCTTT.

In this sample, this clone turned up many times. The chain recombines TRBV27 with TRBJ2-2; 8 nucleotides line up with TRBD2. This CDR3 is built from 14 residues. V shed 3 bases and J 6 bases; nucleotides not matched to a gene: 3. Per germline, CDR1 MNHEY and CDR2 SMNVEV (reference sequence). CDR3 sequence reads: CASSFRTSPGELFF. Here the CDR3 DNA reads TGTGCCAGCAGTTTCCGGACTAGCCCCGGGGAGCTGTTTTTT.

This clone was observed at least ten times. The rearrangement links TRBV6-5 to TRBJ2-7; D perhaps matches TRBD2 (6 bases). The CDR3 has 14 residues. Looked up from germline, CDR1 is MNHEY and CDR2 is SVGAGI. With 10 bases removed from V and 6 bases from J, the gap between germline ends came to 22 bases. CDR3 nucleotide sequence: TGTGCCATTTCGACTAGAAGCACGTCTAGCGAGCAGTACTTC. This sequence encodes CAISTRSTSSEQYF.

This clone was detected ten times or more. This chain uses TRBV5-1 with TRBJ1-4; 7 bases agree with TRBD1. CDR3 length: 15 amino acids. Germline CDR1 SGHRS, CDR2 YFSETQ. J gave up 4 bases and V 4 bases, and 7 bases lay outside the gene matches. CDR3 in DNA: TGCGCCAGCAGCGGAACCGGGACAGTTAATGAAAAACTGTTTTTT. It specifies CASSGTGTVNEKLFF.

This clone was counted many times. The CDR3 protein is CASSPGHFGQPQHF. The CDR3 nucleotides read TGTGCCAGCTCACCCGGACACTTCGGTCAGCCCCAGCATTTT. The rearrangement joins TRBV18 to TRBJ1-5; D perhaps matches TRBD1 (5 bases). V was pared by 3 bases and J by 6 bases, with 12 bases between. The CDR3 consists of 14 residues. The germline V gene encodes CDR1 KGHSH and CDR2 LQKENI.

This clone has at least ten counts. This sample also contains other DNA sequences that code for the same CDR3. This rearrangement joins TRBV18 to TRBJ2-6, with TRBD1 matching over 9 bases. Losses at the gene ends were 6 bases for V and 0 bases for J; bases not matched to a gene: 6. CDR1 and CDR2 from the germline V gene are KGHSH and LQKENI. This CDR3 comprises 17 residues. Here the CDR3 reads CASSVDRGTSGANVLTF. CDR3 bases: TGTGCCAGCTCTGTGGACAGGGGCACCTCTGGGGCCAACGTCCTGACTTTC.